This T cell receptor (beta chain) is drawn from a study of CD8 T cells in ankylosing spondylitis. It was by quantitative 5'-RACE with molecular barcodes that TCR beta libraries were made. One entry per CDR3 protein results from TCRdb running MiXCR on the 5' RACE reads. The repertoire holds about 210,000 distinct CDR3 sequences, with just under 7.5% as singletons. General study findings and limits: The study looked at matched synovial fluid samples from ankylosing spondylitis patients. Disease-linked clones were reported to be significantly enriched there. In ankylosing spondylitis blood, a motif of roughly eight highly homologous TCR beta variants appeared characteristic.

J lost 6 bases, V lost 7 bases, and 13 bases had no gene match. From germline, CDR1 is LNHDA and CDR2 SQIVND (reference sequence). The CDR3 loop spans 16 amino acids. The sample holds many counts of this clonotype. Its antigen is still unknown. This TCR was sampled from a male donor with ankylosing spondylitis. The sequenced sample consisted of blood, either unsorted or a sorted T cell fraction (not recorded which). The V gene is TRBV19, the J gene TRBJ2-2, with TRBD2 identical over 8 bases. CDR3 sequence: CASTIGPGGSPGELFF. Here the CDR3 DNA reads TGTGCCAGTACTATCGGTCCGGGAGGGTCACCCGGGGAGCTGTTTTTT.